This TCR beta chain was captured in a study of T cell responses to AZD1222 COVID-19 vaccine. Study summary: Pooling covered second doses at about 4 or about 12 weeks.

Profiled with immunoSEQ multiplex PCR; TCRdb holds only in-frame clones, not every one. The top ten hold approximately 1.5% of the sample, which has over 110,000 clones, over 75% seen once. General study results and limits: There were vaccine-associated CD4 TCRs across spike, dominant at 160-218 and 743-854. Donors were chiefly white British, with a greater number of females, and clonal diversity was perhaps underestimated. Vaccination with two AZD1222 doses was followed by a rise in Spike-specific TCR breadth and depth.

Worth noting for this clone: Its antigen is not known.

The sequencing here drew on peripheral blood, taken on day 0 of AZD1222 vaccination. The receptor was derived from an adult in good health.

The CDR3 nucleotides read TGCGCCAGCAGCGGATCTAGCGGGAGGGCCGGGGAGCTGTTTTTT. Translated, it gives CASSGSSGRAGELFF. V gene TRBV5-1 combines with J gene TRBJ2-2; TRBD2 agrees at 12 bases. Germline V CDR1 and CDR2: SGHRS, YFSETQ. The trim removed 4 bases at V and 6 bases at J, leaving 4 bases unmatched. The length of the CDR3 is 15 residues. Full variable domain (outside the CDR3, taken from reference TRBV5-1 and TRBJ2-2): KAGVTQTPRYLIKTRGQQVTLSCSPISGHRSVSWYQQTPGQGLQFLFEYFSETQRNKGNFPGRFSGRQFSNSRSEMNVSTLELGDSALYLCASSGSSGRAGELFFGEGSRLTVL.